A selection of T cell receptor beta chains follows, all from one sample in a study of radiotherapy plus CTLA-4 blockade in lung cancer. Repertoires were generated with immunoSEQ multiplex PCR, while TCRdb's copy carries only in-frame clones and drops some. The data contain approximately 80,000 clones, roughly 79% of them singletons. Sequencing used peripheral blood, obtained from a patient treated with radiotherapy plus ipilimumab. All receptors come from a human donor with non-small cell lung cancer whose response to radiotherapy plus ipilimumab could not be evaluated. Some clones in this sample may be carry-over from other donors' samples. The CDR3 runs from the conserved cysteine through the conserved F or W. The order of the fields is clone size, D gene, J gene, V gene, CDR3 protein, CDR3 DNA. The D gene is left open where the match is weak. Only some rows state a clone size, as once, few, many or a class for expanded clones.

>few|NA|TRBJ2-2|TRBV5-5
CASSLAGIGELFF
TGTGCCAGCAGCTTGGCAGGAATCGGGGAGCTGTTTTTT
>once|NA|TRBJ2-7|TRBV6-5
CASSYGRSRYF
TGTGCCAGCAGTTACGGAAGGAGTCGGTACTTC
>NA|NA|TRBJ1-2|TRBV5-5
CASSFTSNYGYTF
TGTGCCAGCAGCTTCACATCTAACTATGGCTACACCTTC
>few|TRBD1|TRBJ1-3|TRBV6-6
CASSTQGDGNTIYF
TGTGCCAGCAGCACTCAGGGGGACGGAAACACCATATATTTT
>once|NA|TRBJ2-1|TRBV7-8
CASSLVQNEQFF
TGTGCCAGCAGCTTAGTCCAGAATGAGCAGTTCTTC
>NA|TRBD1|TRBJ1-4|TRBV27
CASRRDRAVGEKLFF
TGTGCCAGCAGGAGGGACAGGGCGGTGGGTGAAAAACTGTTTTTT
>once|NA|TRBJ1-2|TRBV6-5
CASSAGRRDYGYTF
TGTGCCAGCAGTGCGGGCAGGAGAGATTATGGCTACACCTTC
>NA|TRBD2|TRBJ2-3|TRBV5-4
CASSLEPSGASTDTQYF
TGTGCCAGCAGCTTGGAACCGAGCGGGGCTAGCACAGATACGCAGTATTTT
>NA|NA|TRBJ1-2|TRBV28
CASSRGLFGYTF
TGTGCCAGCAGCCGTGGACTGTTCGGCTACACCTTC
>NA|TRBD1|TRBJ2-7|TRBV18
CASSLTTGTEPTLAYEQYF
TGTGCCAGCTCACTGACCACCGGGACAGAGCCAACGCTTGCCTACGAGCAGTACTTC
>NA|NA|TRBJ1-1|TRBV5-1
CASSLAGGVNTEAFF
TGCGCCAGCAGCTTGGCCGGGGGGGTGAACACTGAAGCTTTCTTT
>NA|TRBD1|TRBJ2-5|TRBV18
CASSPQTGGKYF
TGTGCCAGCTCACCACAAACAGGGGGAAAGTACTTC
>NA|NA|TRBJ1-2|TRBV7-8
CASSGTGFYGYTF
TGTGCCAGCAGCGGTACAGGGTTTTATGGCTACACCTTC
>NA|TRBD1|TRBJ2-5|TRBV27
CASGDRGIETQYF
TGTGCCAGCGGGGACAGGGGCATTGAGACCCAGTACTTC
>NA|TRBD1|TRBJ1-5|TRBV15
CATSTPMGQDPSNQPQHF
TGTGCCACCAGCACCCCGATGGGACAGGACCCTAGCAATCAGCCCCAGCATTTT
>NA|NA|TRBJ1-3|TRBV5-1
CASSTGNLNTIYF
TGCGCCAGCAGCACGGGGAATCTAAACACCATATATTTT
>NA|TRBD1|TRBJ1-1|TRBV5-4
CASSPRDRGPTEAFF
TGTGCCAGCAGCCCCCGGGACAGGGGGCCGACTGAAGCTTTCTTT
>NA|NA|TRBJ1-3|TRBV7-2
CASSFGGVSGNTIYF
TGTGCCAGCAGCTTTGGCGGGGTCTCTGGAAACACCATATATTTT
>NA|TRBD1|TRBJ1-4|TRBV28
CASRQGGTNEKLFF
TGTGCCAGCAGACAGGGGGGAACTAATGAAAAACTGTTTTTT
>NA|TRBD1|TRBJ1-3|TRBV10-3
CAGSGTGGPLAGNTIYF
TGTGCCGGCTCCGGGACAGGGGGCCCCCTGGCTGGAAACACCATATATTTT
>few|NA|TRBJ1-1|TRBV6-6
CASSPGMQAFF
TGTGCCAGCAGTCCCGGGATGCAAGCTTTCTTT
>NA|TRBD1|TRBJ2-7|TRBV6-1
CASTRGTGGSYEQYF
TGTGCCAGCACCCGGGGGACAGGGGGTTCCTACGAGCAGTACTTC
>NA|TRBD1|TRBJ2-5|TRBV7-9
CASSLTGGSETQYF
TGTGCCAGCAGCCTCACAGGGGGTTCCGAGACCCAGTACTTC